This is a list of T cell receptor beta chains from one sample in a study of shared clonotypes between healthy human individuals. Sequenced by immunoSEQ multiplex PCR; TCRdb stores in-frame clones only, minus some. The sample lists roughly 2 million clones, about 94% occurring once. The sequencing input was naive CD8+ T cells sorted from blood. The receptors stem from a man aged 18 to 30 in good health. Both conserved end residues are part of each CDR3. Each record gives: J gene, clone size, D gene, V gene, CDR3 DNA, CDR3 protein. D genes are given only for firm matches. Clone sizes are given selectively: once, few, many, or a class where the clone is expanded.

j_gene: TRBJ1-5; abundance: -; d_gene: -; v_gene: TRBV6-1; CDR3nt: TGTGCCAGCAGTGAACAATTGGCAGGGAGGGGGAATCAGCCCCAGCATTTT; CDR3aa: CASSEQLAGRGNQPQHF
j_gene: TRBJ1-2; abundance: once; d_gene: -; v_gene: TRBV29-1; CDR3nt: TGCAGCGCCGCACACGCAGGGCACCTATACTATGGCTACACCTTC; CDR3aa: CSAAHAGHLYYGYTF
j_gene: TRBJ2-7; abundance: -; d_gene: TRBD2; v_gene: TRBV6-5; CDR3nt: TGTGCCAGCAGTTACTCGAATGGGGGGAGGGCTTACGAGCAGTACTTC; CDR3aa: CASSYSNGGRAYEQYF
j_gene: TRBJ1-6; abundance: -; d_gene: -; v_gene: TRBV27; CDR3nt: TGTGCCAGCAGTTTATCGAACAGCTATAATTCACCCCTCCACTTT; CDR3aa: CASSLSNSYNSPLHF
j_gene: TRBJ1-5; abundance: -; d_gene: -; v_gene: TRBV5-6; CDR3nt: TGTGCCAGCAGCGTCGGGACATATCAGCCCCAGCATTTT; CDR3aa: CASSVGTYQPQHF
j_gene: TRBJ2-1; abundance: -; d_gene: TRBD1; v_gene: TRBV27; CDR3nt: TGTGCCAGCAGTTTCTCGCAGGGGGCCTACAATGAGCAGTTCTTC; CDR3aa: CASSFSQGAYNEQFF
j_gene: TRBJ2-7; abundance: -; d_gene: -; v_gene: TRBV4-1; CDR3nt: TGCGCCAGCAGCCCAAGTACCGGGGACTCAGGCTACGAGCAGTACTTC; CDR3aa: CASSPSTGDSGYEQYF
j_gene: TRBJ2-3; abundance: -; d_gene: -; v_gene: TRBV7-2; CDR3nt: TGTGCCAGCAGCTTAGTTCCGGAGGGCTATACGCAGTATTTT; CDR3aa: CASSLVPEGYTQYF
j_gene: TRBJ1-4; abundance: -; d_gene: -; v_gene: TRBV27; CDR3nt: TGTGCCAGCAGTTTAGTTTGGCCAGGGGATGAAAAACTGTTTTTT; CDR3aa: CASSLVWPGDEKLFF
j_gene: TRBJ2-5; abundance: -; d_gene: -; v_gene: TRBV11-2; CDR3nt: TGTGCCAGCAGCTTAGTCGGGGAGACCCAGTACTTC; CDR3aa: CASSLVGETQYF
j_gene: TRBJ1-6; abundance: -; d_gene: TRBD1; v_gene: TRBV27; CDR3nt: TGTGCCAGCAGCTCTGACAGGGCCATTAATTCACCCCTCCACTTT; CDR3aa: CASSSDRAINSPLHF
j_gene: TRBJ1-4; abundance: -; d_gene: -; v_gene: TRBV11-2; CDR3nt: TGTGCCAGCACCAATCCTTCGCGGGGTAATGAAAAACTGTTTTTT; CDR3aa: CASTNPSRGNEKLFF
j_gene: TRBJ1-2; abundance: -; d_gene: -; v_gene: TRBV28; CDR3nt: TGTGCCAGCAGACCGGACATCAATAACTATGGCTACACCTTC; CDR3aa: CASRPDINNYGYTF
j_gene: TRBJ2-5; abundance: once; d_gene: -; v_gene: TRBV4-3; CDR3nt: TGCGCCAGCAGTGAGGGACTGGGGGGCCAAGAGACCCAGTACTTC; CDR3aa: CASSEGLGGQETQYF
j_gene: TRBJ1-3; abundance: -; d_gene: -; v_gene: TRBV11-2; CDR3nt: TGTGCCAGCAGCTTGGGGGGGGCTGGAAACACCATATATTTT; CDR3aa: CASSLGGAGNTIYF
j_gene: TRBJ2-7; abundance: -; d_gene: -; v_gene: TRBV4-3; CDR3nt: TGCGCCAGCAGCCAGTTCGGGACACCCGCCTACGAGCAGTACTTC; CDR3aa: CASSQFGTPAYEQYF
j_gene: TRBJ2-7; abundance: -; d_gene: TRBD1; v_gene: TRBV5-1; CDR3nt: TGCGCCAGCAGATACAGGGGGCACTACGAGCAGTACTTC; CDR3aa: CASRYRGHYEQYF
j_gene: TRBJ2-6; abundance: once; d_gene: TRBD2; v_gene: TRBV7-2; CDR3nt: TGTGCCAGCAGCTGGGGGACTAGCCGCTCTGGGGCCAACGTCCTGACTTTC; CDR3aa: CASSWGTSRSGANVLTF
j_gene: TRBJ2-2; abundance: -; d_gene: -; v_gene: TRBV6-4; CDR3nt: TGTGCCAGCAGTGACTCTGTAGGGGGCACCGGGGAGCTGTTTTTT; CDR3aa: CASSDSVGGTGELFF
j_gene: TRBJ1-1; abundance: -; d_gene: TRBD1; v_gene: TRBV13; CDR3nt: TGTGCCAGCAGCCCCCAGGGGGCAGTGGGGATGAACACTGAAGCTTTCTTT; CDR3aa: CASSPQGAVGMNTEAFF
j_gene: TRBJ2-1; abundance: -; d_gene: TRBD2; v_gene: TRBV18; CDR3nt: TGTGCCAGCTCCTTCGGGGGGGGATCCTACAATGAGCAGTTCTTC; CDR3aa: CASSFGGGSYNEQFF
j_gene: TRBJ1-1; abundance: -; d_gene: -; v_gene: TRBV21-1; CDR3nt: TGTGCCAGCAGCAGGTACCACCTAAGGGATGAGAACACTGAAGCTTTCTTT; CDR3aa: CASSRYHLRDENTEAFF
j_gene: TRBJ2-7; abundance: -; d_gene: TRBD2; v_gene: TRBV4-1; CDR3nt: TGCGCCAGCAGCCAGCGGGAGGAGGTCTACGAGCAGTACTTC; CDR3aa: CASSQREEVYEQYF
j_gene: TRBJ2-1; abundance: -; d_gene: -; v_gene: TRBV4-3; CDR3nt: TGCGCCAGCAGCCAAGTCCTAGGGGATGAGCAGTTCTTC; CDR3aa: CASSQVLGDEQFF
j_gene: TRBJ2-1; abundance: -; d_gene: TRBD1; v_gene: TRBV7-9; CDR3nt: TGTGCCAGCAGCCTCCGGGACAGGGGGCAACATGAGCAGTTCTTC; CDR3aa: CASSLRDRGQHEQFF
j_gene: TRBJ2-3; abundance: -; d_gene: TRBD1; v_gene: TRBV4-1; CDR3nt: TGCGCCAGCAGCCCCCGAGGGACAGGGGAAGATACGCAGTATTTT; CDR3aa: CASSPRGTGEDTQYF
j_gene: TRBJ2-3; abundance: -; d_gene: -; v_gene: TRBV2; CDR3nt: TGTGCCAGTCCGACCAGCACAGATACGCAGTATTTT; CDR3aa: CASPTSTDTQYF
j_gene: TRBJ1-3; abundance: -; d_gene: -; v_gene: TRBV27; CDR3nt: TGTGCCAGCAGTTTAACAGGCTCTGGAAACACCATATATTTT; CDR3aa: CASSLTGSGNTIYF
j_gene: TRBJ2-7; abundance: -; d_gene: TRBD1; v_gene: TRBV7-8; CDR3nt: TGTGCCAGCAGCCCACGCCGGGACAGCCTTCTCGAGCAGTACTTC; CDR3aa: CASSPRRDSLLEQYF
j_gene: TRBJ1-4; abundance: -; d_gene: -; v_gene: TRBV6-5; CDR3nt: TGTGCCAGCGCGGGTCATCATAATGAAAAACTGTTTTTT; CDR3aa: CASAGHHNEKLFF
j_gene: TRBJ2-7; abundance: -; d_gene: TRBD2; v_gene: TRBV19; CDR3nt: TGTGCCAGTAGTGCAAGCGGGGCCTCTTACTACGAGCAGTACTTC; CDR3aa: CASSASGASYYEQYF
j_gene: TRBJ2-7; abundance: -; d_gene: -; v_gene: TRBV9; CDR3nt: TGTGCCAGCAGCGTAGGGACTTTCCCCTACGAGCAGTACTTC; CDR3aa: CASSVGTFPYEQYF
j_gene: TRBJ2-1; abundance: once; d_gene: -; v_gene: TRBV19; CDR3nt: TGTGCCAGTAGTATAGTTGGGTTCTTC; CDR3aa: CASSIVGFF
j_gene: TRBJ1-1; abundance: -; d_gene: -; v_gene: TRBV6-6; CDR3nt: TGTGCCAGCAGTTACTCGATGGGCGGGGGGGCCGACGAAGCTTTCTTT; CDR3aa: CASSYSMGGGADEAFF
j_gene: TRBJ2-3; abundance: -; d_gene: -; v_gene: TRBV27; CDR3nt: TGTGCCAGCAGTTTCCCCACGGGGCATGGGACAGATACGCAGTATTTT; CDR3aa: CASSFPTGHGTDTQYF
j_gene: TRBJ2-2; abundance: once; d_gene: -; v_gene: TRBV27; CDR3nt: TGTGCCAGCAGTTTACGAGTTCTGCAGCCCGGGGAGCTGTTTTTT; CDR3aa: CASSLRVLQPGELFF
j_gene: TRBJ2-1; abundance: -; d_gene: -; v_gene: TRBV19; CDR3nt: TGTGCCAGTAGTATTAGGGCTTACAATGAGCAGTTCTTC; CDR3aa: CASSIRAYNEQFF
j_gene: TRBJ2-3; abundance: -; d_gene: -; v_gene: TRBV5-4; CDR3nt: TGTGCCAGCAGCTTTCGCGGGGCACTGGCAGATACGCAGTATTTT; CDR3aa: CASSFRGALADTQYF
j_gene: TRBJ2-2; abundance: -; d_gene: -; v_gene: TRBV5-1; CDR3nt: TGCGCCAGCAGCTTGCTCCAGGGGAGCACCGGGGAGCTGTTTTTT; CDR3aa: CASSLLQGSTGELFF
j_gene: TRBJ1-2; abundance: -; d_gene: -; v_gene: TRBV6-5; CDR3nt: TGTGCCAGCAGTTACTACGCGGTCGATGGCTACACCTTC; CDR3aa: CASSYYAVDGYTF
j_gene: TRBJ2-7; abundance: -; d_gene: TRBD2; v_gene: TRBV7-2; CDR3nt: TGTGCCAGCAGCCCCGGGACTAGCGGTTACGAGCAGTACTTC; CDR3aa: CASSPGTSGYEQYF
j_gene: TRBJ2-5; abundance: -; d_gene: -; v_gene: TRBV9; CDR3nt: TGTGCCAGCAGCCCGGGGGGCGCGCCGGAGACCCAGTACTTC; CDR3aa: CASSPGGAPETQYF
j_gene: TRBJ2-7; abundance: -; d_gene: -; v_gene: TRBV10-3; CDR3nt: TGTGCCATCAGTGTCGGAACAGCCTACGAGCAGTACTTC; CDR3aa: CAISVGTAYEQYF
j_gene: TRBJ1-2; abundance: -; d_gene: -; v_gene: TRBV9; CDR3nt: TGTGCCAGCAGCGAGGACAGCTCTAACTATGGCTACACCTTC; CDR3aa: CASSEDSSNYGYTF